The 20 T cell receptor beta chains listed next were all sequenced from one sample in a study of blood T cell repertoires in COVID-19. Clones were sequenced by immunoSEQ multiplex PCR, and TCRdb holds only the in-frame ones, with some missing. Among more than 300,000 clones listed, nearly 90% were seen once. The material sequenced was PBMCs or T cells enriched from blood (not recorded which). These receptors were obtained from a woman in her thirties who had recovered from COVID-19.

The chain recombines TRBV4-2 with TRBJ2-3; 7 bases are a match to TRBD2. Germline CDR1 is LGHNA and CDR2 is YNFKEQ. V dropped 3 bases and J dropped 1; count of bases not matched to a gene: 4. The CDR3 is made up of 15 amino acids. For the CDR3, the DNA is TGTGCCAGCAGCCAGAGCGCGGGGGGCACAGATACGCAGTATTTT. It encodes CASSQSAGGTDTQYF.

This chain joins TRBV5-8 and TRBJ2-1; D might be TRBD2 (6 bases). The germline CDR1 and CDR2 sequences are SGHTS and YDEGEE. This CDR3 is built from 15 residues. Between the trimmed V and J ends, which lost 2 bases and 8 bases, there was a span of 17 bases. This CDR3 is CASSLLGVSSDEQFF. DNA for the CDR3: TGTGCCAGCAGCTTATTGGGAGTATCTAGCGATGAGCAGTTCTTC.

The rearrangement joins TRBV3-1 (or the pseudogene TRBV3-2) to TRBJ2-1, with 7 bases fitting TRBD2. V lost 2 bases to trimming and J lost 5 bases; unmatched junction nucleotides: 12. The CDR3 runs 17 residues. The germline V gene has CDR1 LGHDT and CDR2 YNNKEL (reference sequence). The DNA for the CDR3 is TGTGCCAGCAGCCAATCCCGAGGAGGACTAGGTCACAATGAGCAGTTCTTC. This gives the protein CASSQSRGGLGHNEQFF.

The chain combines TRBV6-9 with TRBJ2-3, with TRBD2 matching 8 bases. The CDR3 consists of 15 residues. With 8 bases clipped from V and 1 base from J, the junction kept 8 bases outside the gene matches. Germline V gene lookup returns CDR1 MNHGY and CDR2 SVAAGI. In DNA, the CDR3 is TGTGCCAGCTTGAAAGCGGGAGCCCGCACAGATACGCAGTATTTT. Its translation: CASLKAGARTDTQYF.

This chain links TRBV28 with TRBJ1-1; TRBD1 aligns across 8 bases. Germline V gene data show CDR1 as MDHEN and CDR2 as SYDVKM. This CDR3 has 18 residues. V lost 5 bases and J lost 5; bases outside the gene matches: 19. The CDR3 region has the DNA TGTGCCAGCAGTCCCCTTGAAACAGGGGGGTACGTGCATACTGAAGCTTTCTTT. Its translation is CASSPLETGGYVHTEAFF.

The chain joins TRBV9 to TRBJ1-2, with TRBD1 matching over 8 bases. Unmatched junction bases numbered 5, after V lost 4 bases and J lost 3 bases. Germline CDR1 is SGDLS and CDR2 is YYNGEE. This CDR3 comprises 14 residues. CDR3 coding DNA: TGTGCCAGCAGCACAGAGGACAGGGACTATGGCTACACCTTC. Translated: CASSTEDRDYGYTF.

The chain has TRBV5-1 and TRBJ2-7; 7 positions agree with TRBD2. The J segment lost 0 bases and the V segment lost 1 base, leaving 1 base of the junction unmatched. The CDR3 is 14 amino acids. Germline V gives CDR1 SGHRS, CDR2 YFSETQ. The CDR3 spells CASSLRTSSYEQYF. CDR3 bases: TGCGCCAGCAGCTTGCGGACTAGCTCCTACGAGCAGTACTTC. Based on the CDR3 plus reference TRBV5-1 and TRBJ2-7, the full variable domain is KAGVTQTPRYLIKTRGQQVTLSCSPISGHRSVSWYQQTPGQGLQFLFEYFSETQRNKGNFPGRFSGRQFSNSRSEMNVSTLELGDSALYLCASSLRTSSYEQYFGPGTRLTVT.

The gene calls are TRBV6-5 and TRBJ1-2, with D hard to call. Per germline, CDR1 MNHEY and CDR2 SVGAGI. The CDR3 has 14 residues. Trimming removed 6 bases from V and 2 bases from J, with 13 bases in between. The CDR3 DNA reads TGTGCCAGCAGCCTAACGTATGCCAACTATGGCTACACCTTC. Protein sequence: CASSLTYANYGYTF.

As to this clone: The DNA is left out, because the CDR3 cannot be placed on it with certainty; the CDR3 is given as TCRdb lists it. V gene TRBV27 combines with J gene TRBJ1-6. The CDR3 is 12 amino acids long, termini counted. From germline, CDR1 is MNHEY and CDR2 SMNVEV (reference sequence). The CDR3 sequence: CASSFGRGALIF.

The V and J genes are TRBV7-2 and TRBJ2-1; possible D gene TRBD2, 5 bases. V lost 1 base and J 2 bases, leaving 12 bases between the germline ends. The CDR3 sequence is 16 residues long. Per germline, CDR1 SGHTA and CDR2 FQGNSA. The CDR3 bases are TGTGCCAGCAGCTTAGGAGAGGGATTCCCCTACAATGAGCAGTTCTTC. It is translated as CASSLGEGFPYNEQFF.

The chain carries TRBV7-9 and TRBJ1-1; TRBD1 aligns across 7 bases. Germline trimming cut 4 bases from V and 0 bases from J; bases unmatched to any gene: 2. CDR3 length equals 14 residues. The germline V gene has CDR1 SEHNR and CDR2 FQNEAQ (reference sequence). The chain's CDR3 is CASSSDRVNTEAFF. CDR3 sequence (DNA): TGTGCCAGCAGCTCAGACAGGGTGAACACTGAAGCTTTCTTT.

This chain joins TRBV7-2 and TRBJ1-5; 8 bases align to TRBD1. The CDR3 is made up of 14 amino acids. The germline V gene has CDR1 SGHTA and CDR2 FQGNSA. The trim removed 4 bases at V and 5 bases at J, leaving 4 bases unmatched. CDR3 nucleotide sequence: TGTGCCAGCAGCTCGGACAGGGACTATCAGCCCCAGCATTTT. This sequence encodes CASSSDRDYQPQHF.

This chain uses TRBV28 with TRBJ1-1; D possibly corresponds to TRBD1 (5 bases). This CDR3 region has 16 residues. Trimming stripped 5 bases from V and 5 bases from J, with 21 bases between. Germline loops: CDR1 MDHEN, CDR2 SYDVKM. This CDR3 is CASSNSGAAGRTEAFF. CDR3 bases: TGTGCCAGCAGTAATTCCGGGGCCGCAGGGAGGACTGAAGCTTTCTTT.

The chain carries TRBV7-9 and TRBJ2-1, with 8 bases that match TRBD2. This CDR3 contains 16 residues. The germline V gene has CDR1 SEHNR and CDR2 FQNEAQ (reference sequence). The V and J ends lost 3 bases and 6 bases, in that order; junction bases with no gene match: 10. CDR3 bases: TGTGCCAGCAGCTTTAATCCGGGAGGGTATCGCAATGAGCAGTTCTTC. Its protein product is CASSFNPGGYRNEQFF.

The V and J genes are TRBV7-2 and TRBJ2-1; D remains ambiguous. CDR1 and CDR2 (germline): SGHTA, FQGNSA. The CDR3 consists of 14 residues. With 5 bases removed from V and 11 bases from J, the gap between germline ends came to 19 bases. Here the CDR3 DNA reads TGTGCCAGCAGCGACTTTCCCCCAAGCACAAAGCAGTTCTTC. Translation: CASSDFPPSTKQFF.

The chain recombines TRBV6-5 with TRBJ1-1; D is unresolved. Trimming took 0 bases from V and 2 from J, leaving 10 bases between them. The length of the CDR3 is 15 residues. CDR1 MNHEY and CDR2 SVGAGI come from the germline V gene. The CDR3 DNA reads TGTGCCAGCAGTTACTCGAGCGGTCTTAACACTGAAGCTTTCTTT. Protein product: CASSYSSGLNTEAFF.

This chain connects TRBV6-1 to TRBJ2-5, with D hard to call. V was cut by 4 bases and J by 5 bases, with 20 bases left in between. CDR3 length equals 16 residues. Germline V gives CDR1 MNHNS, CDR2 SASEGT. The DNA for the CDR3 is TGTGCCAGCAGTGGATCCCCAGGTCCCCTTTGGGAGACCCAGTACTTC. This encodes CASSGSPGPLWETQYF.

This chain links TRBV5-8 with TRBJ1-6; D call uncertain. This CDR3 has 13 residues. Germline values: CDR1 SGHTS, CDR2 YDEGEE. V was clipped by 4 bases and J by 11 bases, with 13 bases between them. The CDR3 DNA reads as TGTGCCAGCAGCGGCGACCCGGGTACACCCCTCCACTTT. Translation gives CASSGDPGTPLHF.

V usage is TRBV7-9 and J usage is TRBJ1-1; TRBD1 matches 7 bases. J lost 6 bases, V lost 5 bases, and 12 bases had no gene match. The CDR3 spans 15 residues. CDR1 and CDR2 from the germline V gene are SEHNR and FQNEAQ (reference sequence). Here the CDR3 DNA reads TGTGCCAGCAGCCAAAGAAAAGACGGGACAGCTGAAGCTTTCTTT. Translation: CASSQRKDGTAEAFF.

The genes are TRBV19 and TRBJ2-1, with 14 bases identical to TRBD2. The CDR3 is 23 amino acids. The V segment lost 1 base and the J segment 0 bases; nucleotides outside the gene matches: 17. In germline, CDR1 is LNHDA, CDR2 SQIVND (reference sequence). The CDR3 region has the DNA TGTGCCAGTAGTATAGGGGGGACTCTCCGACTAGCGGGAGGGCCTGGCTCCTACAATGAGCAGTTCTTC. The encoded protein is CASSIGGTLRLAGGPGSYNEQFF.